This T cell receptor beta chain emerged from a study of blood T cells in healthy people across ages. Broader study findings: Naive T cell percentage showed a strong correlation with the diversity of TCR beta. Greater diversity and more naive CD4+ cells were seen in long-lived donors than in aged donors. Significant beta diversity loss was already apparent by age around 36, declining roughly linearly.

Through a sample-barcoded 5' primer and a J-beta primer mix, a second PCR was run for roughly 7 to 12 cycles. TCRdb recomputed calls from the 5' RACE reads with MiXCR, one row per CDR3 protein. The sample gives approximately 1.5 million distinct CDR3 sequences, 42% of which show up once; about 3.8% is in the top ten. Of note for this clonotype: Its specificity is unknown.

Trimming took 5 bases from V and 0 from J, leaving 14 bases between them. The V gene's germline CDR1 is SEHNR and CDR2 FQNEAQ (reference sequence). This CDR3 region has 15 residues. The sample taken for sequencing was blood. This TCR came from a woman under 30 in good health. This rearrangement joins TRBV7-9 to TRBJ2-7; D call uncertain. The CDR3 DNA follows: TGTGCCAGCAGCAAGGACGGAATAAGCTCCTACGAGCAGTACTTC. It specifies CASSKDGISSYEQYF.